This T cell receptor beta chain was captured by sequencing in a study of blood T cell repertoires in COVID-19. Clones were read by immunoSEQ multiplex PCR, and TCRdb kept only the in-frame ones, dropping some. The sample carries around 170,000 clones, roughly four fifths recorded once. CDR3 length equals 13 residues. Trimming stripped 1 base from V and 3 bases from J, with 7 bases between. Per germline, CDR1 SEHNR and CDR2 FQNEAQ (reference sequence). V usage is TRBV7-9 and J usage is TRBJ2-7; TRBD2 might be the D (6 bases). This clonotype originated in a middle-aged woman with acute or convalescent COVID-19. Material for sequencing was peripheral blood. The DNA of the CDR3 is TGTGCCAGCAGCTTAGGCGGGGACTACGAGCAGTACTTC. Amino acids: CASSLGGDYEQYF.